This TCR beta chain was profiled in a study of shared clonotypes between healthy human individuals. Libraries were prepared by immunoSEQ multiplex PCR; TCRdb keeps only in-frame clonotypes and omits some of them. Seen here are approximately 720,000 clones, more than 70% observed once, and the top ten hold under 2%. The germline CDR1 and CDR2 sequences are MDHEN and SYDVKM. The CDR3 covers 15 residues. The germline V and J ends were trimmed by 6 bases and 0 bases, with 14 bases remaining between them. The rearrangement uses TRBV28 and TRBJ1-1, with D unresolved. This receptor was obtained from a woman in her thirties in good health. The sequencing sample was made of memory CD4+ T cells sorted from blood. Regarding subset: CD45RA-negative fraction. CDR3 sequence reads: CASRSRMGMNTEAFF. The CDR3 coding sequence is TGTGCCAGCAGATCAAGGATGGGTATGAACACTGAAGCTTTCTTT. The variable domain in full, completed from reference TRBV28 and TRBJ1-1, reads DVKVTQSSRYLVKRTGEKVFLECVQDMDHENMFWYRQDPGLGLRLIYFSYDVKMKEKGDIPEGYSVSREKKERFSLILESASTNQTSMYLCASRSRMGMNTEAFFGQGTRLTVV.